The present entry profiles one T cell receptor (beta chain) with its context. The source of the sample is a study of blood T cell repertoires in COVID-19. The wider study: T cells, B-cell-depleted T cells, or PBMCs provided the cDNA or gDNA that served as material.

Clones were sequenced by immunoSEQ multiplex PCR, and TCRdb holds only the in-frame ones, with some missing. The sample shows some 200,000 clones, 90% of them seen only once. Trimming took 2 bases from V and 0 from J, leaving 7 bases between them. This CDR3 spans 15 amino acids. Germline values: CDR1 SEHNR, CDR2 FQNEAQ (reference sequence). V gene TRBV7-9 combines with J gene TRBJ1-4; weak D call: TRBD1 (5 bases). The source is a middle-aged man with acute or convalescent COVID-19. Sequenced sample: peripheral blood. CDR3 bases: TGTGCCAGCAGCTTACCCAGGGCAACTAATGAAAAACTGTTTTTT. Its translation is CASSLPRATNEKLFF.